This is a list of T cell receptor beta chains from one sample in a study of tumor-infiltrating lymphocytes in primary liver carcinoma. Each CDR3 protein gets one entry after TCRdb re-called the multiplex PCR reads with MiXCR. The profile shows some 320,000 distinct CDR3 sequences, less than 75% of them singletons. Specimen: peripheral blood. The origin of the receptors is a man in his forties with primary liver carcinoma and hepatitis B virus infection. The CDR3 runs from the conserved cysteine through the conserved F or W. The order of the fields is CDR3 protein, CDR3 DNA, V gene, clone size, J gene, D gene. The D gene is left open where the match is weak. Expanded clones get a size class; other rows say once, few or many, or leave the size out.

CASRTGTSGYNEHFF TGTGCCAGCAGAACTGGGACTAGCGGTTACAATGAGCACTTCTTC TRBV6-2/TRBV6-3 . TRBJ2-1 TRBD2
CASNRGDDTGELFF TGTGCCAGCAACCGCGGGGACGACACCGGGGAGCTGTTTTTT TRBV11-2 many TRBJ2-2 .
CTSSLAASTGTGTQHF TGCACCAGCAGCTTGGCCGCCTCCACAGGGACAGGGACCCAGCACTTC TRBV5-1 . TRBJ2-5 TRBD1
CASSLPPQGASPLRF TGTGCCAGCAGCTTGCCTCCCCAGGGGGCTTCACCCCTCCGCTTT TRBV5-5 . TRBJ1-6 TRBD1
CASSYTGDLSGNTIYF TGTGCCAGCAGTTACACGGGCGACCTCTCTGGAAACACCATATATTTT TRBV6-2/TRBV6-3 many TRBJ1-3 .
CASSYSPRVERESGNEQFF TGTGCCAGCAGTTACTCTCCGAGGGTCGAACGGGAGTCGGGCAATGAGCAGTTCTTC TRBV6-5 . TRBJ2-1 .
CAISESIAGVTDTQYF TGTGCCATCAGTGAGTCGATTGCGGGGGTCACAGATACGCAGTATTTT TRBV10-3 . TRBJ2-3 TRBD2
CASSLVSEGGEQYF TGTGCCAGCAGCTTAGTTTCGGAGGGGGGTGAGCAGTACTTC TRBV7-9 . TRBJ2-7 .
CASSPPGQGNGYIF TGTGCCAGCAGTCCCCCGGGACAGGGGAATGGCTACATCTTC TRBV28 . TRBJ1-2 TRBD1
CASTRTEGNSEQFF TGTGCCAGCACCAGGACAGAAGGGAACAGTGAGCAGTTCTTC TRBV6-1 . TRBJ2-1 .
CASSQGGLEQYF TGTGCCAGTAGTCAGGGAGGCCTCGAGCAGTACTTC TRBV12-3/TRBV12-4 . TRBJ2-7 .
CASSPVTRDFEQYF TGTGCTAGCAGCCCCGTCACGCGGGACTTCGAGCAGTACTTC TRBV11-3 . TRBJ2-7 .
CDSSLGGDYEQYF TGTGACAGCAGCTTAGGGGGCGACTACGAGCAGTACTTC TRBV11-2 . TRBJ2-7 TRBD1
CASTQSPSAEYVQYF TGCGCCAGCACCCAGTCTCCTAGTGCCGAATACGTGCAGTACTTC TRBV5-1 . TRBJ2-7 .
CASSLDWNTKAFF TGCGCCAGCAGCCTCGACTGGAACACTAAAGCTTTCTTT TRBV13 . TRBJ1-1 .
CASSLGSSGYTF TGTGCCAGCAGCTTAGGTTCGTCAGGCTACACCTTC TRBV7-9 few TRBJ1-2 .
CDCSLRGIGDTQSF TGCGACTGCAGCCTCCGAGGGATTGGCGATACGCAGTCTTTT TRBV4-3 . TRBJ2-3 .
CASSLRAALATDTQYF TGTGCCAGCAGCCTCCGGGCGGCACTGGCCACAGATACGCAGTATTTT TRBV9 . TRBJ2-3 .
CARSPSGTDEAFF TGTGCCCGGAGCCCCTCCGGGACAGATGAAGCTTTCTTT TRBV30 once TRBJ1-1 TRBD1
CASSFQGEIF TGTGCCAGCAGCTTTCAAGGGGAGATCTTC TRBV7-9 few TRBJ2-1 .
CASSQETSGSYNEQFF TGTGCCAGCAGCCAAGAGACTAGCGGATCCTACAATGAGCAGTTCTTC TRBV4-2 many TRBJ2-1 TRBD2
CASRGTDYGYTF TGTGCCAGCAGAGGGACCGACTATGGCTACACCTTC TRBV7-9 few TRBJ1-2 .
CASSLPSDQETQYF TGTGCCAGCAGCTTGCCTAGCGATCAAGAGACCCAGTACTTC TRBV5-4 few TRBJ2-5 .
CASGGLADTGELFF TGCGCCAGCGGCGGACTAGCGGACACCGGGGAGCTGTTTTTT TRBV5-1 few TRBJ2-2 TRBD2
CASSQEVGGTYEQYF TGCGCCAGCAGTCAAGAGGTGGGAGGAACCTACGAGCAGTACTTC TRBV4-3 . TRBJ2-7 .
CASSVLASTDTQYF TGCGCCAGCAGTGTGTTAGCGAGCACAGATACGCAGTATTTT TRBV10-2 few TRBJ2-3 .
CASRRQGVRQPQHF TGTGCCAGCAGGCGACAGGGGGTAAGGCAGCCCCAGCATTTT TRBV6-5 few TRBJ1-5 TRBD1
CASGKTYSYTF TGTGCCAGCGGGAAGACCTATAGCTACACCTTC TRBV28 . TRBJ1-2 .
CASSSQGAGTDTQYF TGTGCCAGCAGCTCCCAGGGGGCAGGCACAGATACGCAGTATTTT TRBV5-4 few TRBJ2-3 TRBD1
CASSPNSGQFYEHYF TGTGCCAGCAGCCCGAATAGCGGACAATTCTACGAGCATTACTTC TRBV14 once TRBJ2-7 .
CASSPRGSGELFF TGTGCCAGCAGTCCTAGAGGGTCCGGGGAGCTGTTTTTT TRBV5-6 few TRBJ2-2 .
CASSLGGASTDTQYF TGTGCCAGCAGCTTGGGGGGGGCTAGTACAGATACGCAGTATTTT TRBV5-4 few TRBJ2-3 .
CASSHTVTNEKLFF TGCGCCAGCAGCCACACAGTAACTAATGAAAAACTGTTTTTT TRBV4-1 . TRBJ1-4 .
CTSSLERGAYEQYF TGTACCAGCAGCTTAGAACGGGGGGCCTACGAGCAGTACTTC TRBV11-2 . TRBJ2-7 TRBD2
CASSPITGGELFF TGTGCCAGCAGTCCTATCACGGGCGGGGAGCTGTTTTTT TRBV12-3/TRBV12-4 many TRBJ2-2 .
CASSQDVAGCNEQFF TGCGCCAGCAGCCAAGATGTGGCGGGATGTAATGAGCAGTTCTTC TRBV4-2 once TRBJ2-1 .
CATETWSGGARDTQYF TGTGCCACTGAGACCTGGAGTGGGGGCGCGAGGGATACGCAGTATTTT TRBV12-3/TRBV12-4 few TRBJ2-3 .
CASSPLAGAYYNEQFF TGTGCCAGCAGCCCCCTAGCGGGAGCTTATTACAATGAGCAGTTCTTC TRBV11-1 . TRBJ2-1 TRBD2
CASSTGQAEGYTF TGTGCCAGCAGCACCGGACAGGCGGAAGGCTACACCTTC TRBV13 few TRBJ1-2 TRBD1
CASRADELNEQFF TGTGCCAGCAGGGCCGACGAACTGAATGAGCAGTTCTTC TRBV12-3/TRBV12-4 few TRBJ2-1 .
CASSPTGTGATGELFF TGTGCCAGCAGCCCAACCGGGACAGGGGCGACCGGGGAGCTGTTTTTT TRBV11-3 many TRBJ2-2 TRBD1
CAIRGQGGLNEQFF TGTGCCATCCGGGGGCAGGGGGGCCTCAATGAGCAGTTCTTC TRBV7-8 . TRBJ2-1 .
CASSLALAGIYNEQFF TGTGCCAGCAGCTTAGCGCTAGCGGGTATCTACAATGAGCAGTTCTTC TRBV7-9 once TRBJ2-1 TRBD2
CASSLETGAGYEQYF TGTGCCAGCAGCTTAGAGACAGGGGCTGGCTACGAGCAGTACTTC TRBV7-8 many TRBJ2-7 TRBD1
CSVVRQGWQLF TGCAGCGTTGTACGACAGGGGTGGCAGTTGTTC TRBV29-1 . TRBJ2-1 TRBD1
CASSLIVPGSVDEQYF TGTGCCAGCAGCTTGATTGTGCCGGGATCTGTGGACGAGCAGTACTTC TRBV5-8 . TRBJ2-7 .
CASRRGGENTGELFF TGTGCCAGCAGAAGGGGGGGGGAGAACACCGGGGAGCTGTTTTTT TRBV12-3/TRBV12-4 many TRBJ2-2 .
CASSADRGTEASF TGTGCCAGCAGCGCCGATAGGGGGACTGAAGCTTCCTTT TRBV11-2 . TRBJ1-1 .
CASSVMAGTEDQPQHF TGTGCCAGCAGTGTAATGGCCGGGACAGAAGATCAGCCCCAGCATTTT TRBV6-1 many TRBJ1-5 TRBD1
CATGVSGELFF TGTGCCACGGGAGTTTCCGGGGAGCTGTTTTTT TRBV24-1 . TRBJ2-2 .
CASSNQNGGSNQPQHF TGTGCCAGCAGTAACCAAAATGGGGGTAGCAATCAGCCCCAGCATTTT TRBV6-6 . TRBJ1-5 .
CASRQKGNEQFF TGTGCCAGCAGACAGAAGGGGAATGAGCAGTTCTTC TRBV6-5 . TRBJ2-1 .